The 9 T cell receptor beta chains presented below share a single source sample, sequenced in a study of blood T cell repertoires in COVID-19. The table came from immunoSEQ multiplex PCR; TCRdb's copy has only in-frame clones and leaves some out. Of 100,000 or so clones listed, 80% to 95% are singletons. The sequenced sample was peripheral blood. The receptors come from a man aged 60 to 69 with acute or convalescent COVID-19.

The CDR3 DNA is TGCACCAGCAGCCAAGATGGGACTAGCGAGTATACCTACAATGAGCAGTTCTTC. Translating it yields CTSSQDGTSEYTYNEQFF. V gene TRBV1 combines with J gene TRBJ2-1; the table calls TRBD2, which could not be checked here. TRBV1 is a pseudogene. This CDR3 spans 18 amino acids.

The rearrangement links TRBV29-1 to TRBJ1-4, with 11 bases matching TRBD1. The CDR3 has 13 residues. V was pared by 4 bases and J by 8 bases, with 3 bases of the junction left unmatched. CDR1 SQVTM and CDR2 ANQGSEA come from the germline V gene. The CDR3: CSVAGQGGEKLFF. The CDR3 nucleotides are TGCAGCGTTGCGGGACAGGGGGGCGAAAAACTGTTTTTT.

J is TRBJ2-3 and V is TRBV4-1; D is perhaps TRBD2 (6 bases). The CDR3 totals 13 residues. Germline V gene sequence: CDR1 MGHRA, CDR2 YSYEKL. Trimming took 4 bases from V and 5 from J, leaving 10 bases between them. The CDR3 bases are TGCGCCAGCAGCCCGGGAGCAAGAGATACGCAGTATTTT. Protein product: CASSPGARDTQYF.

The V and J genes are TRBV5-4 and TRBJ2-2, with 9 bases aligning to TRBD2. The CDR3 extends over 17 amino acids. Unmatched junction bases numbered 4, after V lost 0 bases and J lost 1 base. Germline lookup yields CDR1 SGHNT and CDR2 YYREEE (reference sequence). The CDR3 spells CASSLGASGMNTGELFF. The CDR3, as DNA: TGTGCCAGCAGCTTGGGGGCTAGCGGGATGAACACCGGGGAGCTGTTTTTT.

The chain combines TRBV24-1 with TRBJ2-3; 11 positions match TRBD1. The CDR3 extends over 14 amino acids. CDR1 is KGHDR, CDR2 SFDVKD, per germline. V shed 3 bases, J shed 8 bases, and the junction held 3 bases outside the gene matches. CDR3 in amino acids: CATSDVGQGATQYF. CDR3 coding DNA: TGTGCCACCAGTGATGTCGGACAGGGGGCTACGCAGTATTTT.

V is TRBV24-1 and J is TRBJ2-3; no firm D call. Between the trimmed V and J ends, which lost 0 bases and 11 bases, there was a span of 11 bases. Per germline, CDR1 KGHDR and CDR2 SFDVKD. The CDR3 spans 13 residues. The CDR3 nucleotides read TGTGCCACCAGTGATTTGGTCGGCCTAGGGCAGTATTTT. It is translated as CATSDLVGLGQYF.

This clone was counted only a few times. The rearrangement links TRBV19 to TRBJ2-7; possibly TRBD2 for D (7 bases). Germline CDR1 and CDR2: LNHDA and SQIVND (reference sequence). The CDR3 has 14 amino acids. V was pared by 7 bases and J by 1 base, with 14 bases between. The CDR3 DNA sequence: TGTGCCAGTAAAGAAGGGGGGGCATCCTACGAGCAGTACTTC. Its protein is CASKEGGASYEQYF. The complete variable domain, with remaining parts taken from reference TRBV19 and TRBJ2-7, reads DGGITQSPKYLFRKEGQNVTLSCEQNLNHDAMYWYRQDPGQGLRLIYYSQIVNDFQKGDIAEGYSVSREKKESFPLTVTSAQKNPTAFYLCASKEGGASYEQYFGPGTRLTVT.

This chain connects TRBV18 to TRBJ1-3; D may be TRBD1 (5 bases). CDR3 length: 15 residues. V gave up 4 bases and J gave up 0 bases, with 10 bases separating them. CDR1 is KGHSH and CDR2 is LQKENI in the germline V gene. The CDR3 bases are TGTGCCAGCTCACTTCAGGGATACTCTGGAAACACCATATATTTT. Protein sequence: CASSLQGYSGNTIYF.

The V and J genes are TRBV5-4 and TRBJ1-6; 11 positions match TRBD1. This CDR3 spans 15 amino acids. CDR1 is SGHNT and CDR2 is YYREEE in the germline V gene (reference sequence). Trimming at V came to 4 bases and at J to 14 bases, leaving 11 bases not matched to a gene. The CDR3, as DNA: TGTGCCAGCAGCGCGGACAGGGGGCGGGAAACGTCCCTCCACTTT. Translated, it gives CASSADRGRETSLHF.